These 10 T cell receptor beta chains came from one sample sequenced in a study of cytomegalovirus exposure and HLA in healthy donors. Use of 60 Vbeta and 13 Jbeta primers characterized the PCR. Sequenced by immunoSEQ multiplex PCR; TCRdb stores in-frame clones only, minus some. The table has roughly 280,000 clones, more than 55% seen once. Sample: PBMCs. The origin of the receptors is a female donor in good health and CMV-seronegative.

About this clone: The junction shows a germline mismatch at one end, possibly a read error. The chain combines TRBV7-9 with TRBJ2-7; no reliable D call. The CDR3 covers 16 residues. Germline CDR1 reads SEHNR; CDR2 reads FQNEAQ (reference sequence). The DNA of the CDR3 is TGTTCCAGCAGCTTTCAGCAGGCCTTAAGGTCCTACGAGCAGTACTTC. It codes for CSSSFQQALRSYEQYF.

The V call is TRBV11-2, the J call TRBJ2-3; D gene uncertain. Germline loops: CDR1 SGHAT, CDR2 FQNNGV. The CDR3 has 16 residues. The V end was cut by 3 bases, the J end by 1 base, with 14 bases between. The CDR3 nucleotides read TGTGCCAGCAGCTTCCCCCCGCGGTGGGGCACAGATACGCAGTATTTT. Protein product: CASSFPPRWGTDTQYF. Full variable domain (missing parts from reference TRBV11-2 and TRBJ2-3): EAGVAQSPRYKIIEKRQSVAFWCNPISGHATLYWYQQILGQGPKLLIQFQNNGVVDDSQLPKDRFSAERLKGVDSTLKIQPAKLEDSAVYLCASSFPPRWGTDTQYFGPGTRLTVL.

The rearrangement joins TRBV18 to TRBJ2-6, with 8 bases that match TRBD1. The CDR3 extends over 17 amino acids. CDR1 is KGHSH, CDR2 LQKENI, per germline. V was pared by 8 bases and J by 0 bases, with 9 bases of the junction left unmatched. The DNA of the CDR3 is TGTGCCAGCACTCAGACAGGGGCTCGCTCTGGGGCCAACGTCCTGACTTTC. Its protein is CASTQTGARSGANVLTF.

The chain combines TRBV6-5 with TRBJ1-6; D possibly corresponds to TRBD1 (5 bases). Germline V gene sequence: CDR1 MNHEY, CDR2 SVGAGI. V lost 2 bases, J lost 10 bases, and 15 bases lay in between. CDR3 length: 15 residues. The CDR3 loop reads CASSYKGQGYSPLHF. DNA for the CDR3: TGTGCCAGCAGTTACAAGGGTCAGGGATACTCACCCCTCCACTTT.

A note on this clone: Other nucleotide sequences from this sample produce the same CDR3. CDR3 amino acids: CASSMFSPNGSSYEQYF. DNA of the CDR3: TGTGCCAGCAGCATGTTTTCCCCCAACGGGAGCTCCTACGAGCAGTACTTC. The chain carries TRBV21-1 and TRBJ2-7; the table's D call, TRBD2, was not checked against the DNA. TRBV21-1 is listed as a pseudogene. The CDR3 length is 17 residues.

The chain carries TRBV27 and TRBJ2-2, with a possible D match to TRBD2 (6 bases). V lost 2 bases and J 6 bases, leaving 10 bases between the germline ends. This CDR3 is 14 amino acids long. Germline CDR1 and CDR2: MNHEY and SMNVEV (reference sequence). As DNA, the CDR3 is TGTGCCAGCAGTTTAGGGGGGTGGCCCGGGGAGCTGTTTTTT. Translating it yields CASSLGGWPGELFF.

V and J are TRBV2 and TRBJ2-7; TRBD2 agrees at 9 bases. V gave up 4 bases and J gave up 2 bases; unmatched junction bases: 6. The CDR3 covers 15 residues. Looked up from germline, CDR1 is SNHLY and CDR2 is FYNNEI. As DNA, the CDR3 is TGTGCCAGCAGTGTCCAGGGCGGGAGGGCCTACGAGCAGTACTTC. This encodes CASSVQGGRAYEQYF.

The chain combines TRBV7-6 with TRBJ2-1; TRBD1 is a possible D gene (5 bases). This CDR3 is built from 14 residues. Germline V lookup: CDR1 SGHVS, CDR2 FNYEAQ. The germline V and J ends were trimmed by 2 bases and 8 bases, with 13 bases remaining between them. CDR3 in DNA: TGTGCCAGCAGCTTATTAGGGGAAAGGGATGAGCAGTTCTTC. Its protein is CASSLLGERDEQFF.

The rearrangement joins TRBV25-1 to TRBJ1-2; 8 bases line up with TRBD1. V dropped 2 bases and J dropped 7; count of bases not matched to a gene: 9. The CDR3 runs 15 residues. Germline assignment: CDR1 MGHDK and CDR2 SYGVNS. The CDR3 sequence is CASSEPTQGERGYTF. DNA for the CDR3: TGTGCCAGCAGTGAACCAACACAGGGGGAACGTGGCTACACCTTC.

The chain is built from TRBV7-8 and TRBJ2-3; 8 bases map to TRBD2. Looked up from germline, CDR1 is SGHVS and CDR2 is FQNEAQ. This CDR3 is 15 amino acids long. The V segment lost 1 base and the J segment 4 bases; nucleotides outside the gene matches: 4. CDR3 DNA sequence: TGTGCCAGCAGCTTAGGCGGGGGGAGGGCAGATACGCAGTATTTT. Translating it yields CASSLGGGRADTQYF.